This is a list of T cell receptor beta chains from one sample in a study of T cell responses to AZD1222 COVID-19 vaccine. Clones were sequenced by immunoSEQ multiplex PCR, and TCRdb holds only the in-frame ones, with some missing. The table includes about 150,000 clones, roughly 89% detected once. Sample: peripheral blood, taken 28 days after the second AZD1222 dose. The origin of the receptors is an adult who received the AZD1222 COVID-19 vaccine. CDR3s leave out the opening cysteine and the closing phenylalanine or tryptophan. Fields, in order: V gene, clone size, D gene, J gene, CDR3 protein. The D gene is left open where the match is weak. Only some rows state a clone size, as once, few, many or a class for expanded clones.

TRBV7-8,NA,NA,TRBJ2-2,ASSPRGGGELF
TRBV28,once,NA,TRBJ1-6,ASSGPHSPLH
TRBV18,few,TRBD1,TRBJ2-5,ASSPGDRGETQY
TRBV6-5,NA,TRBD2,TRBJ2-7,ASSLTSGRHYEQY
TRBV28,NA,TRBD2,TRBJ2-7,ASSLEVAGSYEQY
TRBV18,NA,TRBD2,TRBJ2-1,ASSPGFSSGLSYNEQF
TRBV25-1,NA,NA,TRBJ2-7,ASSGHRDPYEQY
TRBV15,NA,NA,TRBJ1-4,ATSRELPEKLF
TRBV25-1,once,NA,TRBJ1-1,ASSGPTVDF
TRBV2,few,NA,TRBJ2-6,ASNGGPYTGANVLT
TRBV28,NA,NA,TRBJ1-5,ASSSQGSWQPQH
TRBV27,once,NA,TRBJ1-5,ASSLSKGNQPQH
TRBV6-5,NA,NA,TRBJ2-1,ASSYAGRDEQF
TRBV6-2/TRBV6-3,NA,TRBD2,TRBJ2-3,ASSLGLAGVTDTQY
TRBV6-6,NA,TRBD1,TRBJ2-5,ASSYSDRQETQY
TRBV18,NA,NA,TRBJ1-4,ASSRLYATNEKLF
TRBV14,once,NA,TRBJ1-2,ASSQGRTHYGYT
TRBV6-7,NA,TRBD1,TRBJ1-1,ASSLQGARTEAF
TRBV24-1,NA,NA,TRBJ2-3,ATTSPSTDTQY
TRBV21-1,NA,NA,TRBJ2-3,ASSKPGQLTSTDTQY
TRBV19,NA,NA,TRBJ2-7,ASSIRDRPYEQY
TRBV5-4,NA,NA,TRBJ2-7,ASSLEAGSYEQY
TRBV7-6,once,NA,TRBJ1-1,ASSPWQFRTRNTEAF
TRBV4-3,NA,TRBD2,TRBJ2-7,ASSQERAGGISYEQY
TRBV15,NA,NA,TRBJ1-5,ATSRAGAGQPQH
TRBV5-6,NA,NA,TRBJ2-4,ASSLGGSSRVLAKNIQY
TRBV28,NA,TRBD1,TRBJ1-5,ASSSPGQSRRAQH
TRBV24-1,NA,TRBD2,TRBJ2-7,ATSDSTSGGGNYEQY
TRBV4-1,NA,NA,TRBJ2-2,ASSQAGAGGELF
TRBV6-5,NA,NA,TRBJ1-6,ASSFQDRSSPLH
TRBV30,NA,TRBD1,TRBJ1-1,AWDRVNTEAF
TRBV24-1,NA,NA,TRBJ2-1,ATSDFLDEQF
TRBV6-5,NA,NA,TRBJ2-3,ASRVGTPSSSTQY
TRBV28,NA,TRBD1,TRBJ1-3,ASSLPQGAGGNTIY
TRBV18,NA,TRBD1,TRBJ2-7,ASSPDRDHNEQY
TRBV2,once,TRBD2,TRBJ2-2,ASRLAGLNTGELF
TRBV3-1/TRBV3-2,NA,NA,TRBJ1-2,ASSQGDYGYT
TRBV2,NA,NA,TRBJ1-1,ASSGIFLTEAF
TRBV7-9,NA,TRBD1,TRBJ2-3,ASSATRQGADTQY
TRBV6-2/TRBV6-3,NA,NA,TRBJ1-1,ASSYGQPNTEAF
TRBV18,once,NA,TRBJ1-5,ASSEGSNQPQH
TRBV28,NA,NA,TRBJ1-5,ASSLAANQPQH
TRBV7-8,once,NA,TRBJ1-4,ASSVRRAANEKLF
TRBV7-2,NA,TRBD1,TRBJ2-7,ASSQQPRGQGEQY
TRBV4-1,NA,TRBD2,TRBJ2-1,ASSQDLAGEFHEQF
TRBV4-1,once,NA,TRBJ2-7,ASSQDRWAYEQY